Following are 16 T cell receptor beta chains from one sample sequenced in a study of T cells in Graves' hyperthyroidism and ophthalmopathy. It was RNA transcripts that yielded the amplified TCR beta CDR3 regions. First-round RT-PCR targeting the TCR CDR3 was performed with the HTBI primer set. Using its own MiXCR run on the multiplex PCR reads, TCRdb lists one record per CDR3 protein. In the table there are hundreds of thousands of distinct CDR3 sequences, under 45% of which are singletons. The sequenced sample consisted of blood. The receptors come from a woman aged 40 to 50 with Graves' hyperthyroidism.

This clonotype was detected many times. The V gene is TRBV10-2, the J gene TRBJ2-7, with TRBD1 as a possible D gene (6 bases). The CDR3 sequence is 15 residues long. V lost 1 base and J lost 2, with 12 bases in between. Germline CDR1 and CDR2: WSHSY and SAAADI. CDR3 protein: CASSEWGRGTYEQYF. The CDR3 DNA sequence: TGCGCCAGCAGTGAGTGGGGCAGGGGAACCTACGAGCAGTACTTC.

The chain uses TRBV2 and TRBJ1-6; 7 bases match TRBD1. There are 16 residues in the CDR3. With V trimmed by 6 bases and J by 9 bases, 14 bases remained unmatched. CDR1 is SNHLY and CDR2 is FYNNEI in the germline V gene. The CDR3 region has the DNA TGTGCCAGCAGCCTAAATTCAGGGGGAACGGGTTCACCCCTCCACTTT. It yields the protein CASSLNSGGTGSPLHF.

Concerning this clonotype itself: Being one base from a much bigger clone, this may be a read error. The V and J genes are TRBV4-3 and TRBJ1-2; possible D gene TRBD1, 5 bases. Germline assignment: CDR1 LGHNA and CDR2 YSLEER. CDR3 length equals 13 residues. The CDR3 nucleotides are TGCGCCAGCAGCCAACGCGGGGACTATGCCTACACCTTC. It yields the protein CASSQRGDYAYTF.

The rearrangement uses TRBV28 and TRBJ2-7; D ambiguous. V dropped 5 bases and J dropped 4 bases, with 9 bases sitting between them. Germline CDR1 is MDHEN and CDR2 is SYDVKM. The CDR3 has 12 amino acids. This CDR3 is CASSTSGYEQYF. In DNA form, the CDR3 reads TGTGCCAGCAGTACCTCGGGTTACGAGCAGTACTTC.

This clonotype has only a few counts. V usage is TRBV19 and J usage is TRBJ2-7, with D possibly called TRBD1 or TRBD2 (5 bases each). Trimming took off 1 base at V and 4 bases at J, with 14 bases between the two ends. The CDR3 has 15 amino acids. Germline CDR1 and CDR2: LNHDA and SQIVND (reference sequence). The CDR3 region is CASSIAGAGLYEQYF. CDR3 DNA: TGTGCCAGTAGTATAGCCGGGGCTGGCTTATACGAGCAGTACTTC. The whole variable domain, remainder taken from reference TRBV19 and TRBJ2-7, is DGGITQSPKYLFRKEGQNVTLSCEQNLNHDAMYWYRQDPGQGLRLIYYSQIVNDFQKGDIAEGYSVSREKKESFPLTVTSAQKNPTAFYLCASSIAGAGLYEQYFGPGTRLTVT.

The chain carries TRBV29-1 and TRBJ1-2; 7 bases are a match to TRBD1. This CDR3 comprises 14 residues. Germline CDR1 and CDR2: SQVTM and ANQGSEA. The junction had 9 bases not matched to a gene; V was cut back by 6 bases and J by 2 bases. The CDR3, as DNA: TGCAGCGTCACCTTGGACAGGCTCAACTATGGCTACACCTTC. Protein sequence: CSVTLDRLNYGYTF. Full variable domain (remainder filled in from reference TRBV29-1 and TRBJ1-2): SAVISQKPSRDICQRGTSLTIQCQVDSQVTMMFWYRQQPGQSLTLIATANQGSEATYESGFVIDKFPISRPNLTFSTLTVSNMSPEDSSIYLCSVTLDRLNYGYTFGSGTRLTVV.

This clonotype has just a few counts. The rearrangement uses TRBV7-8 and TRBJ2-1, with 10 bases that match TRBD2. The CDR3 has 14 residues. CDR1 is SGHVS and CDR2 is FQNEAQ in the germline V gene. Trimming cost V 6 bases and J 6 bases; bases outside gene matches: 5. The CDR3 DNA reads TGTGCCAGCAGGGCTAGCGGGGGCTCCAATGAGCAGTTCTTC. Amino acid sequence: CASRASGGSNEQFF.

This clonotype was seen once. This clone may be a read error of a much larger clone one base away. The V gene is TRBV10-3, the J gene TRBJ1-2; TRBD1 is a possible D gene (6 bases). Germline loops: CDR1 ENHRY, CDR2 SYGVKD. The CDR3 totals 16 residues. The CDR3 DNA reads TGTGCCATCAGTGAAACAGGGCGCGCCCCAAACTGTGGCTACACCTTC. Translation: CAISETGRAPNCGYTF.

The J gene is TRBJ2-6, the V gene TRBV10-3; the D is unclear. The CDR3 contains 12 residues. Germline V gives CDR1 ENHRY, CDR2 SYGVKD. Trimming left V 6 bases short and J 11 bases short, with 11 bases between. The CDR3 spells CAISPTAYVLTF. The CDR3 region has the DNA TGTGCCATCAGCCCCACAGCCTACGTCCTGACTTTC.

This chain connects TRBV19 to TRBJ1-1, with D possibly being TRBD1 (6 bases). Germline V gene data show CDR1 as LNHDA and CDR2 as SQIVND (reference sequence). Trimming shortened V by 3 bases and J by 4 bases, and 18 bases separated the two germline ends. This CDR3 is built from 16 residues. The CDR3 region is CASSIGQGRRITEAFF. For the CDR3, the DNA is TGTGCCAGTAGTATTGGGCAGGGGCGTCGGATCACTGAAGCTTTCTTT.

To note about this clonotype: A much larger clone is a single base away; this may be a read error. Lacking the conserved final phenylalanine or tryptophan, this CDR3 likely reflects a read error. This chain connects TRBV15 to TRBJ1-2; tentatively, D is TRBD1 (6 bases). CDR1 is LNHNV and CDR2 is YYDKDF in the germline V gene (reference sequence). The CDR3 contains 14 residues. V dropped 0 bases and J dropped 5 bases, with 10 bases sitting between them. The chain's CDR3 is CATSRDRTAYGYTL. In DNA, the CDR3 is TGTGCCACCAGCAGAGATAGGACAGCTTATGGCTACACCCTC.

The table lists this clonotype with many counts. The chain joins TRBV19 to TRBJ2-7, with D possibly matching TRBD1 (6 bases). Germline CDR1 LNHDA, CDR2 SQIVND (reference sequence). Trimming left V 6 bases short and J 0 bases short, with 12 bases between. The CDR3 spans 14 residues. The CDR3 bases are TGTGCCAGTAGCACCGGGACACTCTCCTACGAGCAGTACTTC. Translation: CASSTGTLSYEQYF.

This clonotype turned up a few times. The chain combines TRBV11-2 with TRBJ2-5; 7 bases map to TRBD2. V trimming: 1 base; J trimming: 2 bases; junction bases outside the gene matches: 10. Germline values: CDR1 SGHAT, CDR2 FQNNGV. CDR3 size: 17 residues. The DNA of the CDR3 is TGTGCCAGCAGCTTAGTAGTACCTAGCGGAGATCAAGAGACCCAGTACTTC. This translates into CASSLVVPSGDQETQYF. The full variable domain, its missing parts supplied by reference TRBV11-2 and TRBJ2-5, is EAGVAQSPRYKIIEKRQSVAFWCNPISGHATLYWYQQILGQGPKLLIQFQNNGVVDDSQLPKDRFSAERLKGVDSTLKIQPAKLEDSAVYLCASSLVVPSGDQETQYFGPGTRLLVL.

This clonotype was picked up many times. V and J are TRBV7-9 and TRBJ2-7; weak D call: TRBD2 (6 bases). This CDR3 has 14 residues. CDR1 and CDR2 from the germline V gene are SEHNR and FQNEAQ (reference sequence). Trimming left V 0 bases short and J 7 bases short, with 13 bases between. The DNA for the CDR3 is TGTGCCAGCAGCTTAGCGGCGGGGCCCGGGGAGCAGTACTTC. It specifies CASSLAAGPGEQYF.

This clonotype was recorded many times. The gene calls are TRBV29-1 and TRBJ1-2, with 7 bases lining up with TRBD1. The CDR3 has 14 amino acids. Germline V CDR1 and CDR2: SQVTM, ANQGSEA. The CDR3 coding sequence is TGCAGAGTTTCGTCCGGGACAGAGCCGTTTGGCTACACCTTC. It encodes CRVSSGTEPFGYTF.

In its sample, this clonotype was seen many times. The chain uses TRBV7-2 and TRBJ1-1; D is unresolved. The V and J ends lost 2 bases and 1 base respectively, with 11 bases between them. The CDR3 loop spans 15 amino acids. Germline-derived CDR1 and CDR2 are SGHTA and FQGNSA. Here the CDR3 reads CASSLRFFGNTEAFF. Written as DNA, the CDR3 is TGTGCCAGCAGCTTAAGGTTTTTTGGGAACACTGAAGCTTTCTTT.